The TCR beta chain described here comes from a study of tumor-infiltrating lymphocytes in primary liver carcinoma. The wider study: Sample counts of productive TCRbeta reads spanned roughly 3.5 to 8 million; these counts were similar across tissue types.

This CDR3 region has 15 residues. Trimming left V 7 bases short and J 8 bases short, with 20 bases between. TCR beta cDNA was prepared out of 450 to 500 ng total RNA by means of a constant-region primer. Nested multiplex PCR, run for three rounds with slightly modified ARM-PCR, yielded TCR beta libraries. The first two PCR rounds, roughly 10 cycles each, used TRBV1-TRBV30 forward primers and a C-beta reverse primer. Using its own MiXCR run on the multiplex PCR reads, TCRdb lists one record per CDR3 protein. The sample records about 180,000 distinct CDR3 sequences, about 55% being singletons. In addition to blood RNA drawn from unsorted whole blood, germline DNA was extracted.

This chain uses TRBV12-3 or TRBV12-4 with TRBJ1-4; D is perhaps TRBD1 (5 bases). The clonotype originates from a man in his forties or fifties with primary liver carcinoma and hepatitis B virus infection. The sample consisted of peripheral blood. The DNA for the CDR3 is TGTGCCAGCACCCCGTCTGGGGGGTTAGGCGAAAAACTGTTTTTT. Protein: CASTPSGGLGEKLFF.